The T cell receptor (beta chain) described here comes from a study of blood T cell repertoires in COVID-19 (TCRdb year 2020). The study in broad terms: Samples covering the acute and convalescent phases of COVID-19 were provided by collaborators in the United States, Italy and Spain. The prospective study material was composed of cDNA or gDNA derived from T cells, B-cell-depleted T cells, or PBMCs. Deeply sampled blood TCRbeta repertoires from subjects exposed to, actively infected with, or recovered from COVID-19 were included in the dataset. The repertoires were released in a freely available public database meant as a resource for research on the immune response to SARS-CoV-2. The samples were drawn from the first 160 participants of the ongoing ImmuneRACE study and from 1,254 subjects provided by 6 global collaborators. The sample metadata nearly always contained a de-identified subject ID, COVID-19 status, age in years and sex. Where available, HLA class I and class II types were obtained from metadata supplied by the sample provider rather than from assay-based typing. Broad study findings and their caveats: The amount of clinical and demographic metadata varied by source and participant and was provided uncurated.

This clone occurred once. What antigen it recognizes has not been identified. No much larger clone exists at a distance of one base, and base qualities are not known. Here V drops 5 bases and J drops 6 bases, and the junction holds 4 bases not matched to any gene. The CDR3 numbers 15 residues from cysteine through phenylalanine. Kept here is only the CDR3 DNA, which spans 45 bases and is read in frame from base 1. CDR1 and CDR2 were assigned from the germline V gene (reference sequence) as MNHEY and SMNVEV. A second Seattle source provided samples from volunteer blood donors who had recovered from COVID-19. Collaborating institutions collected whole blood in K2EDTA tubes following their own protocols. For TCRbeta analysis, collaborators shipped samples in one of three forms: frozen whole blood, isolated PBMCs, or DNA extracted from either of those sample types. TCRbeta CDR3 regions were amplified from genomic DNA using the immunoSEQ Assay, a bias-controlled multiplex PCR. On the authors' methods: The number of nucleated cells in each sample was estimated from the amplification of reference gene primers within the assay. Sequence reads were collapsed and filtered to measure the absolute abundance of every unique TCRbeta CDR3 rearrangement. For each sample, productive Simpson clonality was calculated as the square root of Simpson's diversity index across productive rearrangements. TCRdb stores this immuneACCESS table with in-frame sequences only. Part of the clones is absent; in the studies checked, under half of the shortfall reflects unresolved V genes, and no reason is known for the rest. V, J and clone size were drawn from that table, and D and trimming were deduced from the DNA. In all, the sample holds about 220,000 clones, and under 90% of those were seen once. 5.1% of the sample comes from the top ten.

The specimen was peripheral blood. The chain is assembled from TRBV27 and TRBJ2-3, with TRBD2 identical over 14 junction bases. The sequence derives from a woman aged 60-70 years who had recovered from COVID-19. For the CDR3, the sequence is CASSPGLAGEDTQYF. The nucleotide sequence is given as TGTGCCAGCAGTCCGGGACTAGCGGGGGAGGATACGCAGTATTTT.